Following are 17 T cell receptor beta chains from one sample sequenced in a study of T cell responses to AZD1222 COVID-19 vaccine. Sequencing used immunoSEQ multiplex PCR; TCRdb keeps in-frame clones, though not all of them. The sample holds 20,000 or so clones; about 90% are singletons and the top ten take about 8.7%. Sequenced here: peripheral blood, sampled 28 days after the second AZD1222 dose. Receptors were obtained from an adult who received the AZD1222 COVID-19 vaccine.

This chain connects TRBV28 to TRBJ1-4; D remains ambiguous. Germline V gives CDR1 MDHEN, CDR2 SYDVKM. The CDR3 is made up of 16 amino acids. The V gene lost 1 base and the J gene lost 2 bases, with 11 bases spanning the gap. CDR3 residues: CASSLLRAATNEKLFF. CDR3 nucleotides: TGTGCCAGCAGTTTATTACGGGCAGCCACTAATGAAAAACTGTTTTTT. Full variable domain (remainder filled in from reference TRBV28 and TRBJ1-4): DVKVTQSSRYLVKRTGEKVFLECVQDMDHENMFWYRQDPGLGLRLIYFSYDVKMKEKGDIPEGYSVSREKKERFSLILESASTNQTSMYLCASSLLRAATNEKLFFGSGTQLSVL.

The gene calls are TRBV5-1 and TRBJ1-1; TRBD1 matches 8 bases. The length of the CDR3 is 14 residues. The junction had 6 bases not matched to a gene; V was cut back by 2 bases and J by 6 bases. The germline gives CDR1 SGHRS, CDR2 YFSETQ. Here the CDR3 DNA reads TGCGCCAGCAGCTTAGGACGGACAGGGTCTGAAGCTTTCTTT. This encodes CASSLGRTGSEAFF.

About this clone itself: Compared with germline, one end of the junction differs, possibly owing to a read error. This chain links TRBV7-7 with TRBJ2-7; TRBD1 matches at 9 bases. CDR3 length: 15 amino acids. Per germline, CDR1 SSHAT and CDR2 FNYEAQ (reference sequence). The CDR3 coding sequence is TGTGCTAGCAGCACAAGCCCGGGACAGGGCTACGAGCAGTACTTC. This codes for CASSTSPGQGYEQYF. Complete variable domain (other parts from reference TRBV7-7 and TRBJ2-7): GAGVSQSPRYKVTKRGQDVTLRCDPISSHATLYWYQQALGQGPEFLTYFNYEAQPDKSGLPSDRFSAERPEGSISTLTIQRTEQRDSAMYRCASSTSPGQGYEQYFGPGTRLTVT.

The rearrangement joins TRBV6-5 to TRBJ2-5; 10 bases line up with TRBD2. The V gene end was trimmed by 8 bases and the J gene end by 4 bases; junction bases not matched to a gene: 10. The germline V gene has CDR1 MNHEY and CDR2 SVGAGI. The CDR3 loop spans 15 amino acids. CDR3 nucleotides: TGTGCCAGCCACGGGACTAGCGTTCCAAGAGAGACCCAGTACTTC. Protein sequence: CASHGTSVPRETQYF.

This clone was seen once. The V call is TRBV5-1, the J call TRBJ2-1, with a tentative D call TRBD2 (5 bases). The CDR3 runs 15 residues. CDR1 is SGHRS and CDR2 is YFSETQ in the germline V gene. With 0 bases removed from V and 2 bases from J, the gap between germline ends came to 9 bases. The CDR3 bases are TGCGCCAGCAGCTTGGGCCTAGCAGCCTACAATGAGCAGTTCTTC. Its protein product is CASSLGLAAYNEQFF.

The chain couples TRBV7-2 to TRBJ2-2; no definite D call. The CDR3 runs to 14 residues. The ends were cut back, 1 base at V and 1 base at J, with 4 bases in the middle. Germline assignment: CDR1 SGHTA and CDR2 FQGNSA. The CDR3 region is CASSLVLNTGELFF. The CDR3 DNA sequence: TGTGCCAGCAGCTTAGTCCTGAACACCGGGGAGCTGTTTTTT.

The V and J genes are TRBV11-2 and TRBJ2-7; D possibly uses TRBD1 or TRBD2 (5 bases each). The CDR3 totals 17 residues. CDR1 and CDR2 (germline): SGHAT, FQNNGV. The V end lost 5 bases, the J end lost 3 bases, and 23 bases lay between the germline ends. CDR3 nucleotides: TGTGCCAGCAGCAGGGACGGATCCCGAGCCATCCTCTACGAGCAGTACTTC. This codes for CASSRDGSRAILYEQYF.

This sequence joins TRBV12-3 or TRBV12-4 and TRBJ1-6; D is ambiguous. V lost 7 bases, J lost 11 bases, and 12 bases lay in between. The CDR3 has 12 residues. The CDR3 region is CASTVGSPPLHF. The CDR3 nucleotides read TGTGCCAGCACCGTAGGTTCACCACCCCTCCACTTT.

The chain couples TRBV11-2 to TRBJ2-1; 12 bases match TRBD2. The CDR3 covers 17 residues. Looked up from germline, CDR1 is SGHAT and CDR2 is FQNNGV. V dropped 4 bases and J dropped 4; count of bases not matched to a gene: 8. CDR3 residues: CASSSALAGGSYNEQFF. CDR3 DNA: TGTGCCAGCAGCTCTGCCCTAGCGGGAGGGTCGTACAATGAGCAGTTCTTC.

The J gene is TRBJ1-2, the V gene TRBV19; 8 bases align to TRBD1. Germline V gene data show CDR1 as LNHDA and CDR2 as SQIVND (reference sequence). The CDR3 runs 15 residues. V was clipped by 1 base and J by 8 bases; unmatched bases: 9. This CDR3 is CASSIVVGTGGGYTF. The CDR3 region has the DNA TGTGCCAGTAGTATAGTAGTCGGGACAGGAGGAGGCTACACCTTC.

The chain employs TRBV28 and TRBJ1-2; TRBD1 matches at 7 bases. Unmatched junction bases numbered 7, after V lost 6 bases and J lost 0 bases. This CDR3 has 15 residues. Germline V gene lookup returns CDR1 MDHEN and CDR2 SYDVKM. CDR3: CASSPTGFSNYGYTF. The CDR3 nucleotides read TGTGCCAGCAGCCCGACAGGGTTCTCTAACTATGGCTACACCTTC.

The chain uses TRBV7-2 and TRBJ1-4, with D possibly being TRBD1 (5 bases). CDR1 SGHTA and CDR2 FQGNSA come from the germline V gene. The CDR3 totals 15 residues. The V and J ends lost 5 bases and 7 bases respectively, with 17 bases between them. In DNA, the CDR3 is TGTGCCAGCAGCCTAGGGCGGGGGAAGGGTGAAAAACTGTTTTTT. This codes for CASSLGRGKGEKLFF.

In nucleotides, the CDR3 is TGCGCCAGCAGCCAAGACCTAGCGGGGGGGTCATGGGAGACCCAGTACTTC. Translated, it gives CASSQDLAGGSWETQYF. The chain links TRBV4-1 to TRBJ2-5, with 12 bases that match TRBD2. The CDR3 spans 17 residues. V was pared by 0 bases and J by 5 bases, with 7 bases of the junction left unmatched. Germline V CDR1 and CDR2: MGHRA, YSYEKL.

The CDR3 DNA reads as TGTGCCAGCAGCCGATACGTAGGAGGCTCCTACGAGCAGTACTTC. Encoded protein: CASSRYVGGSYEQYF. This rearrangement joins TRBV14 to TRBJ2-7; D might be TRBD2 (5 bases). Trimming took off 4 bases at V and 0 bases at J, with 13 bases between the two ends. Germline-derived CDR1 and CDR2 are SGHDN and FVKESK. The CDR3 contains 15 residues. Variable domain in full (rest from reference TRBV14 and TRBJ2-7): EAGVTQFPSHSVIEKGQTVTLRCDPISGHDNLYWYRRVMGKEIKFLLHFVKESKQDESGMPNNRFLAERTGGTYSTLKVQPAELEDSGVYFCASSRYVGGSYEQYFGPGTRLTVT.

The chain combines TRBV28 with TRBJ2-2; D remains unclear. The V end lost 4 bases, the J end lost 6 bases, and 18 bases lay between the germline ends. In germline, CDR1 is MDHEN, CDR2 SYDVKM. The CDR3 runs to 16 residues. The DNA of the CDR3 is TGTGCCAGCAGTTCGATCGCTTTCACTTATCCCGGGGAGCTGTTTTTT. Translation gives CASSSIAFTYPGELFF. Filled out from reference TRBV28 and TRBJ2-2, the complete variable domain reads DVKVTQSSRYLVKRTGEKVFLECVQDMDHENMFWYRQDPGLGLRLIYFSYDVKMKEKGDIPEGYSVSREKKERFSLILESASTNQTSMYLCASSSIAFTYPGELFFGEGSRLTVL.

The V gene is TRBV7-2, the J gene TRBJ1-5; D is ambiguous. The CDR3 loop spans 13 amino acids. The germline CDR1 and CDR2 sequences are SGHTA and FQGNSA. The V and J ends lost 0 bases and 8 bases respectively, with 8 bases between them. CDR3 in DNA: TGTGCCAGCAGCTTAGCGGTCGAGAAGCCCCAGCATTTT. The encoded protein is CASSLAVEKPQHF.

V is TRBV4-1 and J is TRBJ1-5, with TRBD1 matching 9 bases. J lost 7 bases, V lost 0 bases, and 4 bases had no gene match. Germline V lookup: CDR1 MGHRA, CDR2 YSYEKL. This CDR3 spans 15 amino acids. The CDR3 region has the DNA TGCGCCAGCAGCCAAGAGGGACAGGGTGGGCAGCCCCAGCATTTT. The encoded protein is CASSQEGQGGQPQHF.